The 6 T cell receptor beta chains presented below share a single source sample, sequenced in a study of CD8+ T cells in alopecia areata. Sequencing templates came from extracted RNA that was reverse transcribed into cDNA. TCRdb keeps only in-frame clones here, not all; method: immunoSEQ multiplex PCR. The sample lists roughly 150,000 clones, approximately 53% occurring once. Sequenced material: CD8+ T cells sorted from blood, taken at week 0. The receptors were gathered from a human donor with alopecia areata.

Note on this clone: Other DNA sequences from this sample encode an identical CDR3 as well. CDR3 bases: TGTGCCAGCAGCTTAGGGGTTCAGCCCCAGCATTTT. Translation: CASSLGVQPQHF. V is TRBV13 and J is TRBJ1-5; D unresolved. V was shortened by 0 bases and J by 6 bases, with 3 bases between the two germline ends. CDR3 length: 12 residues. CDR1 is PRHDT and CDR2 is FYEKMQ in the germline V gene (reference sequence).

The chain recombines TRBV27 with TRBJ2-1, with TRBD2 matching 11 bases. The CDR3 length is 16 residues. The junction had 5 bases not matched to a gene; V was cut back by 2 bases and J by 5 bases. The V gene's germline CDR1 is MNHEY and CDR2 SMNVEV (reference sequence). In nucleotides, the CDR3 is TGTGCCAGCAGTTTAGCTACTAGCGGGGGAAACAATGAGCAGTTCTTC. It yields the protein CASSLATSGGNNEQFF.

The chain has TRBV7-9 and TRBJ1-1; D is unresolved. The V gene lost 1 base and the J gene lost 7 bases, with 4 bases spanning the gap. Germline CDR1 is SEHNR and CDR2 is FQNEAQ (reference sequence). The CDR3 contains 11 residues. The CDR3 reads CASSLGNEAFF. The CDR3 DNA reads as TGTGCCAGCAGCTTAGGGAATGAAGCTTTCTTT.

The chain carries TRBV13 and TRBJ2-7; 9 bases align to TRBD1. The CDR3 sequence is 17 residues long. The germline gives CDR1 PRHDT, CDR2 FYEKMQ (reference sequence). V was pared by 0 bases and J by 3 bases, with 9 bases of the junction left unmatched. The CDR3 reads CASSLGLGQGIGYEQYF. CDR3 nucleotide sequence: TGTGCCAGCAGCTTAGGCCTGGGACAGGGAATCGGCTACGAGCAGTACTTC. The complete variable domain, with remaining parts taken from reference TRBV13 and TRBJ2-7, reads AAGVIQSPRHLIKEKRETATLKCYPIPRHDTVYWYQQGPGQDPQFLISFYEKMQSDKGSIPDRFSAQQFSDYHSELNMSSLELGDSALYFCASSLGLGQGIGYEQYFGPGTRLTVT.

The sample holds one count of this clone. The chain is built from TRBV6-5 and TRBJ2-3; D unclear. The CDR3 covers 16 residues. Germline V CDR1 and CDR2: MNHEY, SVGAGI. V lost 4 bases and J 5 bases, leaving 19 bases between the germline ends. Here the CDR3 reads CASSFLHEAKGDTQYF. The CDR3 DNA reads TGTGCCAGCAGTTTCCTACACGAAGCCAAAGGAGATACGCAGTATTTT.

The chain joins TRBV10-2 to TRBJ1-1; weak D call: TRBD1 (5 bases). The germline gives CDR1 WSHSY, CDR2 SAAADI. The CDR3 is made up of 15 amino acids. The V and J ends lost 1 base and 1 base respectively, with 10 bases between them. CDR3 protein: CASSEFGATNTEAFF. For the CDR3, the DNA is TGCGCCAGCAGTGAGTTTGGGGCCACGAACACTGAAGCTTTCTTT.